This T cell receptor (beta chain) was identified in a study of blood T cell repertoires in COVID-19. Study background: PBMCs, B-cell-depleted T cells, or T cells were the source of the cDNA or gDNA that made up the material.

TCRdb's table, derived via immunoSEQ multiplex PCR, lists solely in-frame clones and lacks some. The sample shows some 370,000 clones, 85% to 90% of them seen only once. The source of this sequence is a man aged 18-30 years with active or convalescent COVID-19. Sequencing was performed on peripheral blood.

CDR3 nucleotides: TGTGCCACCAGTGATCCTACCGGGACAGGGATGGGCGAGCAGTACTTC. Amino acids: CATSDPTGTGMGEQYF. This chain connects TRBV24-1 to TRBJ2-7; 9 bases agree with TRBD1. CDR1 KGHDR and CDR2 SFDVKD come from the germline V gene. CDR3 length: 16 residues. V gave up 3 bases and J gave up 6 bases; unmatched junction bases: 11.